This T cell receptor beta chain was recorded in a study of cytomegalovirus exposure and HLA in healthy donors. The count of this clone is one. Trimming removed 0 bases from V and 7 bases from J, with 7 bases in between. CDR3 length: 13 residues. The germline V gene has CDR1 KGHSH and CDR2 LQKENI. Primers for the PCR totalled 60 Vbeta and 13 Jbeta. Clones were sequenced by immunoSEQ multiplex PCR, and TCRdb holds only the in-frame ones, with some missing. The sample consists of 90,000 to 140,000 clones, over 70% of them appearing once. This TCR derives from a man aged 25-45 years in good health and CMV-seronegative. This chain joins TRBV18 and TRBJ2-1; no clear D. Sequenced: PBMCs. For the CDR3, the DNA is TGTGCCAGCTCACCACCATTCATTAATGAGCAGTTCTTC. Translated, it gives CASSPPFINEQFF.